This T cell receptor beta chain was observed in a study of blood T cell repertoires in COVID-19. Study summary: PBMCs, B-cell-depleted T cells, or T cells provided the cDNA or gDNA that made up the material.

Between the trimmed V and J ends, which lost 1 base and 5 bases, there was a span of 9 bases. Germline V CDR1 and CDR2: SEHNR, FQNEAQ (reference sequence). The CDR3 runs to 14 residues. Original data processing: Reference gene primer amplification gave estimated nucleated cell counts. Sequencing used immunoSEQ multiplex PCR; TCRdb keeps in-frame clones, though not all of them. V and J calls and clone size are copied from that table; D and trimming were computed from the DNA. The sample lists some 250,000 clones; approximately 83% were seen once. The sequencing input was peripheral blood. This clonotype was sampled from a man aged 45-65 years with active or convalescent COVID-19. This chain links TRBV7-9 with TRBJ1-5, with TRBD1 as a possible D gene (6 bases). For the CDR3, the DNA is TGTGCCAGCAGCTTAGGGGGGCGCGATCAGCCCCAGCATTTT. Translated: CASSLGGRDQPQHF.